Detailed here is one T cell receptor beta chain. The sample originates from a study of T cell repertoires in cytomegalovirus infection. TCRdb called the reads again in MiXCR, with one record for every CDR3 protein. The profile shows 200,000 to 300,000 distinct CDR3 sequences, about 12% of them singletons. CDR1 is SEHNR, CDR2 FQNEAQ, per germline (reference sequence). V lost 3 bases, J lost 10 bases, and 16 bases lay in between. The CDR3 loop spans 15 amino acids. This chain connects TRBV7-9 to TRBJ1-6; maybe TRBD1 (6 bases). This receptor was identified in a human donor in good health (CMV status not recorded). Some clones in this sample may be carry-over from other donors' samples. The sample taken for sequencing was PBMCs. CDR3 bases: TGTGCCAGCAGCTTCGGGAACGGGGGCAAATCACCCCTCCACTTT. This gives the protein CASSFGNGGKSPLHF.